The clone carrying this TCR beta chain was detected many times. Its matching antigen is unknown. Between the trimmed V and J ends, which lost 6 bases and 1 base, there was a span of 12 bases. The CDR3 runs 14 residues. Germline CDR1 reads SGHVS; CDR2 reads FQNEAQ. This specimen belongs to a study of human T cells and chemical hapten exposure. The overall study: Subjects had 2% DPC placed on roughly 2 cm by roughly 2 cm of upper inner arm skin for sensitization.

Each CDR3 protein is one row after TCRdb ran MiXCR on the RACE reads. The table includes some 300,000 distinct CDR3 sequences, 5.5% detected once. Noted time point: pre-sensitization, week 0. Indicated treatment: therapeutic diphenylcyclopropenone sensitization with weekly scalp DPC. Sample donors consisted of patients with alopecia, aged 18 to 70 years, who were suitable for DPC. Findings and caveats of the study: Patch test score rose with PT1 expanded TCR count, significant at thresholds 8, 16 and 32, not 4.

Sequenced here: whole blood, sampled in connection with sensitization to the hapten diphenylcyclopropenone (DPC). The origin of this receptor is a woman under 30 with alopecia areata. Some clones in this sample may be carry-over from other donors' samples. The V call is TRBV7-8, the J call TRBJ2-5; a weak D match, TRBD1 (6 bases). CDR3 nucleotide sequence: TGTGCCAGCAGTTTCGGACAGTCCCAAGAGACCCAGTACTTC. As protein: CASSFGQSQETQYF.